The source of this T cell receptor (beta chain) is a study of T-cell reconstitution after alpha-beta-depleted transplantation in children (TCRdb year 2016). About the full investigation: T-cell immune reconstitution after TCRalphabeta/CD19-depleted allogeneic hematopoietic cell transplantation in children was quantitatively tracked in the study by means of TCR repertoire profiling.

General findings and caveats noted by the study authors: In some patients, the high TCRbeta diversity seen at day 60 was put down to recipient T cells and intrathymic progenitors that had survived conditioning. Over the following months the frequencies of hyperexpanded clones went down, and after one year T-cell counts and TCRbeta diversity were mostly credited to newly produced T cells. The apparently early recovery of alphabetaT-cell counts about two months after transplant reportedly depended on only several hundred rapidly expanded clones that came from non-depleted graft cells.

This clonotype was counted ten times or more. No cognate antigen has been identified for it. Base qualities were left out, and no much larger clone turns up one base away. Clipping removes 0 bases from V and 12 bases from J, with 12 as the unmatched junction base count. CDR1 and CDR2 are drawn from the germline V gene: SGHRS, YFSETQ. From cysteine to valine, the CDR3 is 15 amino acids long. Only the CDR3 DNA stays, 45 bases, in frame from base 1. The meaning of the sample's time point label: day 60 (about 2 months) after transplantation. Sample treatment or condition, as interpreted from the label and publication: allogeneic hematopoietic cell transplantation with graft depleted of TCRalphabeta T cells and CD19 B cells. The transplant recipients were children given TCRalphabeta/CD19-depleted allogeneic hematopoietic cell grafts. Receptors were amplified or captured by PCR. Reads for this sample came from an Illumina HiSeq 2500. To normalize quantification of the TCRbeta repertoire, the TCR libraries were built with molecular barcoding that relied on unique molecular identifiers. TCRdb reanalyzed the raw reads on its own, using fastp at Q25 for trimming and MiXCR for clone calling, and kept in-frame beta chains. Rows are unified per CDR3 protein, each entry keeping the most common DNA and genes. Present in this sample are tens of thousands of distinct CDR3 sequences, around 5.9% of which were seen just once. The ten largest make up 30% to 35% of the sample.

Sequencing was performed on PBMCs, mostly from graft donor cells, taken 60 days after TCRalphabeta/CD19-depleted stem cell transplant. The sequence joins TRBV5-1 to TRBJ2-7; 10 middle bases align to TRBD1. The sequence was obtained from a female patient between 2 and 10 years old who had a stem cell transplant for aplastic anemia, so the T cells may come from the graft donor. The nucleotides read TGCGCCAGCAGCTTGGGCCGGACAGGGGGGGTTAGTCGGTACGTC. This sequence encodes CASSLGRTGGVSRYV.